The 15 T cell receptor beta chains listed next were all sequenced from one sample in a study of T cells in Graves' hyperthyroidism and ophthalmopathy. RNA transcripts gave rise to amplified TCR beta CDR3 regions. Primed by the HTBI set, a first-round RT-PCR was run on the TCR CDR3. A single record per CDR3 protein comes from TCRdb applying MiXCR to the multiplex PCR reads. Among under 550,000 distinct CDR3 sequences listed, just under 20% were seen once. Source material: blood. All receptors derive from a man aged 35 to 55 with Graves' ophthalmopathy.

In regard to this clonotype: One end of the junction does not line up with germline, which may come from a read error. The gene calls are TRBV27 and TRBJ2-1; 8 bases are shared with TRBD2. CDR3 length: 16 residues. The germline CDR1 and CDR2 sequences are MNHEY and SMNVEV (reference sequence). The CDR3 is CASSLRRGVSYNEQLF. The DNA of the CDR3 is TGTGCCAGCAGTTTAAGGCGGGGGGTCTCCTACAATGAGCAGCTCTTC.

The DNA for the CDR3 is TGTGCCAGCAGTTACGGGCGAGCCGGGGAGCTGTTTTTT. Translated, it gives CASSYGRAGELFF. The genes are TRBV6-2 or TRBV6-3 and TRBJ2-2; no firm D call. The CDR3 spans 13 residues. Trimming took off 2 bases at V and 6 bases at J, with 7 bases between the two ends. Looked up from germline, CDR1 is MNHEY and CDR2 is SVGEGT.

On this clonotype: This could be a read error, since a much larger clone is one nucleotide away. The rearrangement uses TRBV3-1 and TRBJ1-4; unclear D gene. The germline V and J ends were trimmed by 3 bases and 5 bases, with 7 bases remaining between them. Germline CDR1 LGHDT, CDR2 YNNKEL (reference sequence). The CDR3 consists of 13 residues. The CDR3 reads CASSQVPNEKLFF. The CDR3 DNA sequence: TGTGCCAGCAGCCAGGTACCCAATGAAAAACTGTTTTTT.

This clonotype was recorded many times. The chain uses TRBV2 and TRBJ2-1; 10 positions match TRBD1. V shed 8 bases and J 4 bases; nucleotides not matched to a gene: 2. Per germline, CDR1 SNHLY and CDR2 FYNNEI. This CDR3 contains 13 residues. CDR3 sequence: CASRDRGYNEQFF. The CDR3 coding sequence is TGTGCCAGCCGGGACAGGGGATACAATGAGCAGTTCTTC.

To note about this clonotype: A read error is possible here, since a much larger clone lies one base away. This chain links TRBV18 with TRBJ1-6; D unclear. Germline loops: CDR1 KGHSH, CDR2 LQKENI. There are 13 residues in the CDR3. The CDR3 spells CASSPFGNSPPHF. CDR3 bases: TGTGCCAGCTCACCATTTGGGAATTCACCCCCCCACTTT.

There are a few counts of this clonotype. The chain couples TRBV5-1 to TRBJ2-3; TRBD1 is a possible D gene (6 bases). The V end was cut by 5 bases, the J end by 0 bases, with 13 bases between. The CDR3 runs 15 residues. CDR1 and CDR2 (germline): SGHRS, YFSETQ. CDR3 residues: CASRRKGESTDTQYF. The CDR3 DNA sequence: TGCGCCAGCAGGAGGAAGGGGGAAAGCACAGATACGCAGTATTTT. Combining the CDR3 with reference TRBV5-1 and TRBJ2-3 gives the whole variable domain KAGVTQTPRYLIKTRGQQVTLSCSPISGHRSVSWYQQTPGQGLQFLFEYFSETQRNKGNFPGRFSGRQFSNSRSEMNVSTLELGDSALYLCASRRKGESTDTQYFGPGTRLTVL.

The chain carries TRBV29-1 and TRBJ1-2; 7 nucleotides match TRBD1. Germline V gene sequence: CDR1 SQVTM, CDR2 ANQGSEA. The CDR3 has 11 residues. The CDR3 coding sequence is TGCTTCTCCTTGGGACAGTATGGCTACACCTTC. This encodes CFSLGQYGYTF.

This clonotype was seen many times. The chain is built from TRBV7-2 and TRBJ2-1; 10 nucleotides match TRBD1. This CDR3 contains 14 residues. The germline gives CDR1 SGHTA, CDR2 FQGNSA. The J segment lost 8 bases and the V segment lost 8 bases, leaving 9 bases of the junction unmatched. As DNA, the CDR3 is TGTGCCAGCGGCCGGGACAGGGGAGCTGATGAGCAGTTCTTC. Its translation: CASGRDRGADEQFF.

CDR3 region: CASSSSGYTF. The CDR3 bases are TGTGCCAGCAGTAGTTCTGGCTACACCTTC. The genes are TRBV6-1 and TRBJ1-2; no definite D call. The CDR3 is 10 residues long. From germline, CDR1 is MNHNS and CDR2 SASEGT. Trimming stripped 5 bases from V and 7 bases from J, with 5 bases between.

V gene TRBV6-1 combines with J gene TRBJ1-4; D gene uncertain. CDR1 and CDR2 from the germline V gene are MNHNS and SASEGT. This CDR3 has 14 residues. The V end lost 11 bases, the J end lost 0 bases, and 13 bases lay between the germline ends. This chain's CDR3 is CACKSRATNEKLFF. The CDR3, as DNA: TGTGCCTGCAAGAGTCGGGCAACTAATGAAAAACTGTTTTTT.

This clonotype showed up many times. The genes are TRBV20-1 and TRBJ2-7; 8 bases are a match to TRBD1. J gave up 2 bases and V 3 bases, and 9 bases lay outside the gene matches. There are 15 residues in the CDR3. CDR1 is DFQATT, CDR2 SNEGSKA, per germline (reference sequence). This CDR3 reads CSASSGDRRAYEQYF. CDR3 bases: TGCAGTGCTAGTTCTGGGGACAGGCGAGCCTACGAGCAGTACTTC.

The chain uses TRBV4-2 and TRBJ1-4; D is perhaps TRBD1 (6 bases). The germline gives CDR1 LGHNA, CDR2 YNFKEQ. V was clipped by 2 bases and J by 10 bases, with 14 bases between them. There are 14 residues in the CDR3. CDR3 DNA: TGTGCCAGCAGCCAACAGACAGGCGGCGGAAAACTGTTTTTT. Amino acids: CASSQQTGGGKLFF.

As concerns this clonotype: A single base separates this from a much larger clone, so it may be a read error. The chain uses TRBV27 and TRBJ2-1; D unclear. CDR3 length: 15 amino acids. Per germline, CDR1 MNHEY and CDR2 SMNVEV (reference sequence). Trimming removed 6 bases at V and 0 bases at J, with 12 bases between. This CDR3 is CASSPGLTSYNEQFF. The CDR3 DNA reads as TGTGCCAGCAGCCCCGGGCTGACCTCCTACAATGAGCAGTTCTTC.

This clonotype has more than one count but fewer than ten. J is TRBJ1-1 and V is TRBV5-1; D gene uncertain. Trimming stripped 0 bases from V and 5 bases from J, with 8 bases between. Germline CDR1 and CDR2: SGHRS and YFSETQ. The CDR3 is 13 residues long. Here the CDR3 DNA reads TGCGCCAGCAGCTTGGCCGGGCGAACTGAAGCTTTCTTT. It yields the protein CASSLAGRTEAFF. Complete variable domain (other parts from reference TRBV5-1 and TRBJ1-1): KAGVTQTPRYLIKTRGQQVTLSCSPISGHRSVSWYQQTPGQGLQFLFEYFSETQRNKGNFPGRFSGRQFSNSRSEMNVSTLELGDSALYLCASSLAGRTEAFFGQGTRLTVV.

The chain uses TRBV5-6 and TRBJ2-1; TRBD2 aligns across 10 bases. Germline trimming cut 6 bases from V and 8 bases from J; bases unmatched to any gene: 5. The CDR3 totals 13 residues. CDR1 SGHDT and CDR2 YYEEEE come from the germline V gene. The CDR3 sequence: CASIIAGGHEQFF. CDR3 nucleotide sequence: TGTGCCAGCATCATAGCGGGGGGCCATGAGCAGTTCTTC. The full variable domain, rest sourced from reference TRBV5-6 and TRBJ2-1, is DAGVTQSPTHLIKTRGQQVTLRCSPKSGHDTVSWYQQALGQGPQFIFQYYEEEERQRGNFPDRFSGHQFPNYSSELNVNALLLGDSALYLCASIIAGGHEQFFGPGTRLTVL.